A selection of T cell receptor beta chains follows, all from one sample in a study of blood T cell repertoires in COVID-19. Sequencing was performed with immunoSEQ multiplex PCR; in TCRdb, only in-frame clones are kept and a portion is missing. Of about 190,000 clones in the sample, roughly 90% were seen once. The specimen sequenced was peripheral blood. The receptor set was obtained from a man aged 50 to 60 with acute or convalescent COVID-19. Each CDR3 is given with its conserved first and last residue. D genes are given only for firm matches. The size field is filled for only some rows; it gives once, few, many or a size class.

j_gene: TRBJ2-1; abundance: NA; v_gene: TRBV21-1; d_gene: NA; CDR3aa: CASSDRTSVNEQFF; CDR3nt: TGTGCCAGCAGTGACAGGACTAGTGTCAATGAGCAGTTCTTC
j_gene: TRBJ2-1; abundance: once; v_gene: TRBV7-9; d_gene: TRBD2; CDR3aa: CASSKGTSAYNEQFF; CDR3nt: TGTGCCAGCAGCAAGGGGACTAGCGCCTACAATGAGCAGTTCTTC
j_gene: TRBJ2-3; abundance: NA; v_gene: TRBV9; d_gene: TRBD1; CDR3aa: CASSGGQGAWDTQYF; CDR3nt: TGTGCCAGCAGTGGGGGACAGGGGGCATGGGATACGCAGTATTTT
j_gene: TRBJ1-3; abundance: NA; v_gene: TRBV28; d_gene: NA; CDR3aa: CASSLTAPDTIYF; CDR3nt: TGTGCCAGCAGTTTAACAGCCCCAGACACCATATATTTT
j_gene: TRBJ2-2; abundance: NA; v_gene: TRBV15; d_gene: NA; CDR3aa: CATKQGMNGELFF; CDR3nt: TGTGCCACCAAGCAGGGGATGAACGGGGAGCTGTTTTTT
j_gene: TRBJ2-1; abundance: NA; v_gene: TRBV9; d_gene: TRBD1; CDR3aa: CASSVSGTGGNEQFF; CDR3nt: TGTGCCAGCAGCGTAAGCGGGACAGGGGGAAATGAGCAGTTCTTC
j_gene: TRBJ2-2; abundance: NA; v_gene: TRBV5-6; d_gene: NA; CDR3aa: CASSLERRGGGELFF; CDR3nt: TGTGCCAGCAGCTTGGAGAGACGAGGAGGCGGGGAGCTGTTTTTT
j_gene: TRBJ2-1; abundance: NA; v_gene: TRBV27; d_gene: TRBD1; CDR3aa: CASSSGQGAAYNEQFF; CDR3nt: TGTGCCAGCAGTTCGGGACAGGGGGCAGCGTACAATGAGCAGTTCTTC
j_gene: TRBJ2-5; abundance: NA; v_gene: TRBV7-2; d_gene: TRBD1; CDR3aa: CASSLGTGVRETQYF; CDR3nt: TGTGCCAGCAGCTTAGGGACAGGGGTGAGGGAGACCCAGTACTTC
j_gene: TRBJ1-4; abundance: NA; v_gene: TRBV18; d_gene: TRBD1; CDR3aa: CASSHGTARAEKLFF; CDR3nt: TGTGCCAGCTCCCACGGGACAGCTAGAGCTGAAAAACTGTTTTTT
j_gene: TRBJ1-5; abundance: NA; v_gene: TRBV28; d_gene: NA; CDR3aa: CASSPGGGDQPQHF; CDR3nt: TGTGCCAGCAGCCCAGGTGGGGGGGATCAGCCCCAGCATTTT
j_gene: TRBJ1-2; abundance: NA; v_gene: TRBV7-3; d_gene: NA; CDR3aa: CASSLSLGSKSGYTF; CDR3nt: TGTGCCAGCAGCTTATCTTTAGGGAGCAAGAGCGGCTACACCTTC
j_gene: TRBJ1-4; abundance: NA; v_gene: TRBV10-3; d_gene: NA; CDR3aa: CAISESTGTNEKLFF; CDR3nt: TGTGCCATCAGTGAGTCTACAGGGACTAATGAAAAACTGTTTTTT
j_gene: TRBJ2-7; abundance: NA; v_gene: TRBV4-2; d_gene: NA; CDR3aa: CASSQNYRDFYEQYF; CDR3nt: TGTGCCAGCAGCCAAAATTACCGGGACTTCTACGAGCAGTACTTC
j_gene: TRBJ2-7; abundance: NA; v_gene: TRBV7-2; d_gene: NA; CDR3aa: CASSQGLGGAYEQYF; CDR3nt: TGTGCCAGCAGCCAGGGTCTGGGAGGCGCCTACGAGCAGTACTTC
j_gene: TRBJ2-1; abundance: NA; v_gene: TRBV24-1; d_gene: TRBD1; CDR3aa: CATSDRQGHNEQFF; CDR3nt: TGTGCCACCAGTGATCGACAGGGGCACAATGAGCAGTTCTTC
j_gene: TRBJ1-5; abundance: NA; v_gene: TRBV6-2/TRBV6-3; d_gene: NA; CDR3aa: CASSYSGQPLSHQPQHF; CDR3nt: TGTGCCAGCAGTTACTCGGGGCAGCCCCTTTCACATCAGCCCCAGCATTTT
j_gene: TRBJ1-4; abundance: NA; v_gene: TRBV5-5; d_gene: NA; CDR3aa: CASSGGTTATNEKLFF; CDR3nt: TGTGCCAGCAGCGGCGGGACTACGGCAACTAATGAAAAACTGTTTTTT
j_gene: TRBJ1-1; abundance: NA; v_gene: TRBV6-6; d_gene: TRBD1; CDR3aa: CASSYNTGQGVAEAFF; CDR3nt: TGTGCCAGCAGTTATAACACGGGACAGGGGGTCGCTGAAGCTTTCTTT
j_gene: TRBJ2-5; abundance: NA; v_gene: TRBV29-1; d_gene: TRBD2; CDR3aa: CSVQGGGGETQYF; CDR3nt: TGCAGCGTTCAGGGAGGCGGGGGAGAGACCCAGTACTTC
j_gene: TRBJ1-1; abundance: few; v_gene: TRBV19; d_gene: NA; CDR3aa: CASSIQKNTEAFF; CDR3nt: TGTGCCAGTAGTATCCAGAAGAACACTGAAGCTTTCTTT
j_gene: TRBJ2-3; abundance: NA; v_gene: TRBV4-1; d_gene: NA; CDR3aa: CASRAVSYRATTDTQYF; CDR3nt: TGCGCCAGCAGGGCCGTTAGTTATAGAGCGACCACAGATACGCAGTATTTT
j_gene: TRBJ1-4; abundance: NA; v_gene: TRBV7-6; d_gene: NA; CDR3aa: CASSLALGDNEKLFF; CDR3nt: TGTGCCAGCAGCTTAGCGCTCGGAGATAATGAAAAACTGTTTTTT
j_gene: TRBJ2-1; abundance: NA; v_gene: TRBV5-1; d_gene: NA; CDR3aa: CASSASYEQFF; CDR3nt: TGCGCCAGCAGCGCGAGTTATGAGCAGTTCTTC
j_gene: TRBJ2-7; abundance: NA; v_gene: TRBV3-1/TRBV3-2; d_gene: NA; CDR3aa: CASSQSSYEQYF; CDR3nt: TGTGCCAGCAGCCAGAGCTCCTACGAGCAGTACTTC
j_gene: TRBJ2-1; abundance: NA; v_gene: TRBV7-9; d_gene: TRBD2; CDR3aa: CATFSGRARDNEQFF; CDR3nt: TGTGCCACCTTTAGCGGGAGGGCCCGGGACAATGAGCAGTTCTTC
j_gene: TRBJ2-7; abundance: NA; v_gene: TRBV19; d_gene: TRBD1; CDR3aa: CASSRTRTGAPDEQYF; CDR3nt: TGTGCCAGTAGTCGCACCCGGACAGGTGCTCCTGACGAGCAGTACTTC